This T cell receptor (beta chain) is from a study of CD8 T cells in Susac syndrome. The CDR3 contains 15 residues. Trimming shortened V by 5 bases and J by 1 base, and 14 bases separated the two germline ends. In germline, CDR1 is SNHLY, CDR2 FYNNEI. In this sample, this clonotype turned up once. After extraction with the RNeasy kit, about 0.45 to 1 ug of the RNA was reverse transcribed using random hexamers. TCRdb called the immunoSEQ multiplex PCR reads again in MiXCR, with one record for every CDR3 protein. The profile shows more than 75,000 distinct CDR3 sequences, approximately 92% of them singletons. CD8+ and CD4+ T cells from blood underwent TCR beta sequencing, which was carried out in a high-throughput format. Both CD4+ and CD8+ T cells were negatively isolated, and TEMRA cells underwent FACS enrichment.

The rearrangement links TRBV2 to TRBJ2-5, with D possibly TRBD1 on 6 matching bases. This TCR came from a human donor in good health. The sample was CD8+ T cells from PBMCs. CDR3 protein: CASSLGQRSQETQYF. Written as DNA, the CDR3 is TGTGCCAGCAGTCTAGGACAGAGGTCCCAAGAGACCCAGTACTTC.